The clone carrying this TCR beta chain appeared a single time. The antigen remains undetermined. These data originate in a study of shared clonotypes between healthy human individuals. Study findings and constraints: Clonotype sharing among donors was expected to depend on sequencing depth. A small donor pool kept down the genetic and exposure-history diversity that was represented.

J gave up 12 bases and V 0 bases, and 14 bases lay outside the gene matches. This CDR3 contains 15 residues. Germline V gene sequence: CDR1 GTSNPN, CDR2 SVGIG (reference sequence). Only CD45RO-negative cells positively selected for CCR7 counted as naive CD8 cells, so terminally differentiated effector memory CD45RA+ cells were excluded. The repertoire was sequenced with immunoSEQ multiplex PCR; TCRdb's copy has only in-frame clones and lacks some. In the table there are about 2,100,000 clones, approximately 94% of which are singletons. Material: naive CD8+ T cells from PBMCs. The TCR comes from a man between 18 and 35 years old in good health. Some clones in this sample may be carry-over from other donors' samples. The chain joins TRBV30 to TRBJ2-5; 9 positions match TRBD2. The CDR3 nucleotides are TGTGCCTGGAGTGTATACGGCGGGAGGGCCTTCAATAAGTACTTC. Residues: CAWSVYGGRAFNKYF.